A selection of T cell receptor beta chains follows, all from one sample in a study of CD8 T cells in Susac syndrome. One entry per CDR3 protein, called by TCRdb with MiXCR from the immunoSEQ multiplex PCR reads. The sample yields more than 200,000 distinct CDR3 sequences, 92% seen once. The sample taken for sequencing was CD8+ T cells from PBMCs. The receptor set was obtained from a human donor with multiple sclerosis. Each CDR3 is given with its conserved first and last residue. D genes are given only for firm matches. Size is omitted from some rows. Given values are once, few, many or a class for expanded clones.

size	D	V	J	CDR3	DNA
NA	NA	TRBV24-1	TRBJ1-1	CATSDTRGTEAFF	TGTGCCACCAGTGATACCAGGGGAACTGAAGCTTTCTTT
NA	NA	TRBV7-2	TRBJ2-5	CASSLVGGLTVETQYF	TGTGCCAGCAGCTTAGTGGGGGGCCTTACGGTGGAGACCCAGTACTTC
NA	NA	TRBV7-9	TRBJ1-1	CASSFGPDQGAFF	TGTGCCAGCAGCTTTGGACCGGATCAGGGAGCTTTCTTT
NA	NA	TRBV7-9	TRBJ2-5	CASSSPSGAQETQYF	TGTGCCAGCAGCTCACCCTCCGGGGCTCAAGAGACCCAGTACTTC
NA	NA	TRBV28	TRBJ2-3	CASSQRRINKGYF	TGTGCCAGCAGCCAACGTCGGATTAACAAAGGGTATTTT
NA	TRBD2	TRBV6-2/TRBV6-3	TRBJ2-4	CASSYRAGGDIQYF	TGTGCCAGCAGTTACAGGGCGGGAGGAGACATTCAGTACTTC
NA	NA	TRBV21-1	TRBJ2-5	CASPHYDRGRDQETQYF	TGTGCCAGCCCCCACTACGACAGGGGCCGGGACCAAGAGACCCAGTACTTC
NA	NA	TRBV5-1	TRBJ2-1	CASSLERGSYNEQFF	TGCGCCAGCAGCTTGGAACGGGGTTCCTACAATGAGCAGTTCTTC
NA	NA	TRBV20-1	TRBJ1-5	CSARAGGNQPQHF	TGCAGTGCTAGAGCGGGGGGCAATCAGCCCCAGCATTTT
NA	NA	TRBV12-3/TRBV12-4	TRBJ2-2	CASISGVTYTGELFF	TGTGCCAGCATTTCCGGGGTAACTTACACCGGGGAGCTGTTTTTT
NA	TRBD2	TRBV18	TRBJ2-5	CASSLTSGEETQYF	TGTGCCAGCTCATTAACTAGCGGGGAAGAGACCCAGTACTTC
once	NA	TRBV20-1	TRBJ2-5	CSARDTGQETQYF	TGCAGTGCTAGAGATACAGGCCAAGAGACCCAGTACTTC